Below are 24 T cell receptor beta chains sequenced from a single sample in a study of shared clonotypes between healthy human individuals. TCRdb's table, derived via immunoSEQ multiplex PCR, lists solely in-frame clones and lacks some. The data show about 1.1 million clones, approximately 80% seen once. Source material: memory CD4+ T cells from PBMCs. The subset was: CD45RA-negative fraction. These receptor sequences come from a man younger than 35 in good health. Some clones in this sample may be carry-over from other donors' samples.

The chain combines TRBV4-2 with TRBJ2-1, with a possible D match to TRBD2 (5 bases). CDR3 size: 16 residues. Germline CDR1 reads LGHNA; CDR2 reads YNFKEQ. The germline V and J ends were trimmed by 0 bases and 6 bases, with 15 bases remaining between them. In DNA form, the CDR3 reads TGTGCCAGCAGCCAAGATGATCGGGGTACAAGCAATGAGCAGTTCTTC. Protein product: CASSQDDRGTSNEQFF.

This clone was detected a few times. The V gene is TRBV4-2, the J gene TRBJ1-1; 8 bases align to TRBD1. Germline lookup yields CDR1 LGHNA and CDR2 YNFKEQ. The CDR3 contains 19 residues. With 0 bases clipped from V and 3 bases from J, the junction kept 15 bases outside the gene matches. The CDR3 DNA reads TGTGCCAGCAGCCAAGATCGGCGGACAGGGCTGGGCCTGGACACTGAAGCTTTCTTT. Translated: CASSQDRRTGLGLDTEAFF.

This clone was detected once. V and J are TRBV6-5 and TRBJ1-4; 9 bases agree with TRBD1. The CDR3 runs 14 residues. The ends lost 6 bases at V and 8 bases at J; junction bases unmatched: 7. The germline V gene has CDR1 MNHEY and CDR2 SVGAGI. The CDR3 reads CASRAGQGREKLFF. The CDR3 region has the DNA TGTGCCAGCAGAGCCGGACAGGGGAGGGAAAAACTGTTTTTT.

The chain couples TRBV5-6 to TRBJ2-5; possibly TRBD1 for D (6 bases). The germline CDR1 and CDR2 sequences are SGHDT and YYEEEE. The CDR3 consists of 14 residues. Trimming removed 0 bases from V and 9 bases from J, with 15 bases in between. The DNA of the CDR3 is TGTGCCAGCAGCTTGGGGACAGTTCTTCTGGCCCAGTACTTC. The encoded protein is CASSLGTVLLAQYF. Full variable domain (remainder filled in from reference TRBV5-6 and TRBJ2-5): DAGVTQSPTHLIKTRGQQVTLRCSPKSGHDTVSWYQQALGQGPQFIFQYYEEEERQRGNFPDRFSGHQFPNYSSELNVNALLLGDSALYLCASSLGTVLLAQYFGPGTRLLVL.

The chain links TRBV5-1 to TRBJ2-5; D remains unclear. The CDR3 sequence is 15 residues long. Trimming shortened V by 6 bases and J by 5 bases, and 20 bases separated the two germline ends. Germline-derived CDR1 and CDR2 are SGHRS and YFSETQ. CDR3 residues: CASTSNDGPGETQYF. CDR3 DNA sequence: TGCGCCAGCACCTCCAACGACGGACCCGGTGAGACCCAGTACTTC.

V and J are TRBV4-3 and TRBJ1-2; 7 bases line up with TRBD1. The CDR3 totals 15 residues. The J segment lost 8 bases and the V segment lost 3 bases, leaving 12 bases of the junction unmatched. Germline loops: CDR1 LGHNA, CDR2 YSLEER. The CDR3, as DNA: TGCGCCAGCAGCCAGATTATACAGGGGTCTCGGGGCTACACCTTC. Translated: CASSQIIQGSRGYTF.

This clone was observed a few times. The J gene is TRBJ1-4, the V gene TRBV27; D perhaps matches TRBD1 (5 bases). Trimming left V 6 bases short and J 1 base short, with 18 bases between. Germline lookup yields CDR1 MNHEY and CDR2 SMNVEV (reference sequence). The CDR3 runs 17 residues. Here the CDR3 reads CASRRTPRAQTNEKLFF. The CDR3 nucleotides are TGTGCCAGCAGGCGTACCCCCAGGGCTCAAACTAATGAAAAACTGTTTTTT.

This rearrangement joins TRBV6-5 to TRBJ2-1, with 9 bases matching TRBD1. The CDR3 has 13 amino acids. Germline values: CDR1 MNHEY, CDR2 SVGAGI. V shed 6 bases, J shed 8 bases, and the junction held 5 bases outside the gene matches. CDR3 DNA sequence: TGTGCCAGCAGGGACAGGGGAAGAGATGAGCAGTTCTTC. Its translation: CASRDRGRDEQFF.

The rearrangement uses TRBV4-1 and TRBJ2-5; D may be TRBD1 (5 bases). Germline CDR1 is MGHRA and CDR2 is YSYEKL. The CDR3 sequence is 14 residues long. Deletions cut 1 base from V and 5 bases from J, with 11 bases between. In DNA, the CDR3 is TGCGCCAGCAGCCAAGTCAGGCACAGGGAGACCCAGTACTTC. This gives the protein CASSQVRHRETQYF.

The CDR3 sequence: CASSLGSGGDTQYF. The CDR3, as DNA: TGTGCCAGCAGCTTGGGGTCAGGGGGCGATACGCAGTATTTT. This chain uses TRBV5-4 with TRBJ2-3; TRBD1 matches 8 bases. Germline CDR1 SGHNT, CDR2 YYREEE (reference sequence). The trim removed 0 bases at V and 6 bases at J, leaving 3 bases unmatched. The length of the CDR3 is 14 residues. Using reference TRBV5-4 and TRBJ2-3 for the parts outside the CDR3, the full variable domain is ETGVTQSPTHLIKTRGQQVTLRCSSQSGHNTVSWYQQALGQGPQFIFQYYREEENGRGNFPPRFSGLQFPNYSSELNVNALELDDSALYLCASSLGSGGDTQYFGPGTRLTVL.

The chain carries TRBV29-1 and TRBJ1-1, with 7 positions matching TRBD1. Losses at the gene ends were 7 bases for V and 3 bases for J; bases not matched to a gene: 11. This CDR3 spans 14 amino acids. Germline CDR1 reads SQVTM; CDR2 reads ANQGSEA. As DNA, the CDR3 is TGCAGCGCCGCGGGGAAAGGGGGCTACACTGAAGCTTTCTTT. Protein product: CSAAGKGGYTEAFF.

The chain recombines TRBV28 with TRBJ2-5, with 9 bases matching TRBD2. The junction had 5 bases not matched to a gene; V was cut back by 5 bases and J by 4 bases. The CDR3 is 14 residues long. In germline, CDR1 is MDHEN, CDR2 SYDVKM. The CDR3 loop reads CASSRLAARETQYF. CDR3 bases: TGTGCCAGCAGTCGACTAGCGGCCCGAGAGACCCAGTACTTC. Looking up the rest from reference TRBV28 and TRBJ2-5 gives the full variable domain: DVKVTQSSRYLVKRTGEKVFLECVQDMDHENMFWYRQDPGLGLRLIYFSYDVKMKEKGDIPEGYSVSREKKERFSLILESASTNQTSMYLCASSRLAARETQYFGPGTRLLVL.

This clone was seen just once. This chain uses TRBV4-2 with TRBJ2-7; 10 nucleotides agree with TRBD2. Germline V gene lookup returns CDR1 LGHNA and CDR2 YNFKEQ. The CDR3 is 15 amino acids. V was clipped by 0 bases and J by 7 bases; unmatched bases: 6. The CDR3, as DNA: TGTGCCAGCAGCCAAGACGCGACTAGCGGGTGGGAGCAGTACTTC. It yields the protein CASSQDATSGWEQYF.

This clone was observed at least ten times. The rearrangement links TRBV28 to TRBJ2-3; no definite D call. The V gene lost 8 bases and the J gene lost 6 bases, with 12 bases spanning the gap. The CDR3 sequence is 12 residues long. Germline-derived CDR1 and CDR2 are MDHEN and SYDVKM. CDR3 nucleotides: TGTGCCAGCCGGACCTTAAGGGATACGCAGTATTTT. Protein: CASRTLRDTQYF.

The V gene is TRBV7-8, the J gene TRBJ2-1; D is unresolved. The CDR3 is made up of 12 amino acids. The V gene lost 2 bases and the J gene lost 9 bases, with 8 bases spanning the gap. CDR1 SGHVS and CDR2 FQNEAQ come from the germline V gene. For the CDR3, the DNA is TGTGCCAGCAGCTTATCCGTTGGTGAGCAGTTCTTC. Translating gives CASSLSVGEQFF. The full variable domain, with the rest looked up from reference TRBV7-8 and TRBJ2-1, is GAGVSQSPRYKVAKRGQDVALRCDPISGHVSLFWYQQALGQGPEFLTYFQNEAQLDKSGLPSDRFFAERPEGSVSTLKIQRTQQEDSAVYLCASSLSVGEQFFGPGTRLTVL.

This clone has just one count. V and J are TRBV29-1 and TRBJ2-7, with TRBD2 identical over 7 bases. Trimming at V came to 4 bases and at J to 3 bases, leaving 3 bases not matched to a gene. This CDR3 is 12 amino acids long. Per the germline V gene, CDR1 is SQVTM and CDR2 is ANQGSEA. CDR3 sequence: CSVAPGGYEQYF. The DNA for the CDR3 is TGCAGCGTTGCCCCGGGAGGCTACGAGCAGTACTTC.

This sequence joins TRBV21-1 and TRBJ1-3. TRBV21-1 is an annotated pseudogene. This CDR3 region has 13 residues. DNA of the CDR3: TGTGCCAGCAGCCTACCGAGACTAAACACCATATATTTT. It encodes CASSLPRLNTIYF.

J is TRBJ1-5 and V is TRBV19; 8 positions match TRBD1. V lost 6 bases and J lost 4; bases outside the gene matches: 8. The CDR3 is 15 residues long. The germline V gene has CDR1 LNHDA and CDR2 SQIVND (reference sequence). DNA of the CDR3: TGTGCCAGTAGGGCTACCGGGACAGGAAATCAGCCCCAGCATTTT. It translates to CASRATGTGNQPQHF.

The chain is built from TRBV9 and TRBJ2-2; 7 bases line up with TRBD2. This CDR3 has 14 amino acids. V trimming: 1 base; J trimming: 6 bases; junction bases outside the gene matches: 3. CDR1 and CDR2 (germline): SGDLS, YYNGEE. The CDR3 sequence is CASSVQGLSGELFF. In nucleotides, the CDR3 is TGTGCCAGCAGCGTACAGGGACTATCCGGGGAGCTGTTTTTT.

This clone occurred once. The J gene is TRBJ2-2, the V gene TRBV5-4, with a weak D call TRBD1 (8 bases). The CDR3 is made up of 14 amino acids. Germline-derived CDR1 and CDR2 are SGHNT and YYREEE (reference sequence). The V end lost 4 bases, the J end lost 12 bases, and 19 bases lay between the germline ends. The CDR3 DNA follows: TGTGCCAGCAGCGTTACAGGGGGAGGGTCCCAGCTGTTTTTT. Translating gives CASSVTGGGSQLFF.

About this clone itself: Other nucleotide sequences in the sample specify the same CDR3. The chain carries TRBV9 and TRBJ1-2; weak D call: TRBD1 (5 bases). The germline V gene encodes CDR1 SGDLS and CDR2 YYNGEE. This CDR3 is built from 13 residues. The V gene lost 0 bases and the J gene lost 8 bases, with 11 bases spanning the gap. The CDR3 DNA follows: TGTGCCAGCAGCGTAGAGGCAGGGAGAGGCTACACCTTC. It is translated as CASSVEAGRGYTF.

V and J are TRBV25-1 and TRBJ2-1; a weak D match, TRBD2 (6 bases). Germline V gives CDR1 MGHDK, CDR2 SYGVNS. CDR3 length equals 15 residues. Trimming took 4 bases from V and 0 from J, leaving 10 bases between them. The CDR3 protein is CASSVVGGSYNEQFF. The CDR3 DNA reads TGTGCCAGCAGTGTCGTCGGGGGCTCCTACAATGAGCAGTTCTTC. Combining the CDR3 with reference TRBV25-1 and TRBJ2-1 gives the whole variable domain EADIYQTPRYLVIGTGKKITLECSQTMGHDKMYWYQQDPGMELHLIHYSYGVNSTEKGDLSSESTVSRIRTEHFPLTLESARPSHTSQYLCASSVVGGSYNEQFFGPGTRLTVL.

The gene calls are TRBV10-3 and TRBJ2-7; D possibly uses TRBD1 or TRBD2 (5 bases each). Germline CDR1 ENHRY, CDR2 SYGVKD. The CDR3 covers 12 residues. V was cut by 10 bases and J by 3 bases, with 13 bases left in between. The CDR3 DNA is TGTGCCAGCCGGGGACGGGGCTACGAGCAGTACTTC. This gives the protein CASRGRGYEQYF.

V usage is TRBV2 and J usage is TRBJ2-4; TRBD1 matches 9 bases. Losses at the gene ends were 6 bases for V and 2 bases for J; bases not matched to a gene: 8. The V gene's germline CDR1 is SNHLY and CDR2 FYNNEI. This CDR3 comprises 16 residues. The CDR3 nucleotides are TGTGCCAGCAGACCCGGACAGGGGATCTCCAAAAACATTCAGTACTTC. It specifies CASRPGQGISKNIQYF.